A selection of T cell receptor beta chains follows, all from one sample in a study of blood T cell repertoires in COVID-19. Generated by immunoSEQ multiplex PCR, the TCRdb table keeps only in-frame clones and is missing some. Of around 300,000 clones listed, 80% to 90% are singletons. Sequenced sample: peripheral blood. These receptors all come from a woman in her 50s with COVID-19, enrolled during active disease. The CDR3 runs from the conserved cysteine through the conserved F or W. A D gene is named only where the DNA matches it firmly. A clone size is listed for some rows: how often the clone was seen (once, few, many), or a class if it is expanded.

d_call j_call v_call clone_size cdr3_nt cdr3_aa
NA TRBJ2-5 TRBV30 NA TGTGCCTGGAGAAGCGCCCGGGATGGGACCCAGTACTTC CAWRSARDGTQYF
NA TRBJ2-1 TRBV30 NA TGTGCCGGGACAAAGGGACAGGGGGTAGCGGGGGGCTCCTACAATGAGCAGTTCTTC CAGTKGQGVAGGSYNEQFF
TRBD1 TRBJ1-1 TRBV5-8 NA TGTGCCAGCAGCTTGGAACGAGGGGGCGATGGATGGGACACTGAAGCTTTCTTT CASSLERGGDGWDTEAFF
NA TRBJ2-3 TRBV5-4 NA TGTGCCAGCAGCCCGGGGAGCTCAGATACGCAGTATTTT CASSPGSSDTQYF
NA TRBJ1-5 TRBV7-9 NA TGTGCCAGCAGCTCATCACCCAACAGGGATAGCAATCAGCCCCAGCATTTT CASSSSPNRDSNQPQHF
NA TRBJ2-2 TRBV19 NA TGTGCCAGTAGTTCTGAGCGGCACGAGAACACCGGGGAGCTGTTTTTT CASSSERHENTGELFF
NA TRBJ1-2 TRBV7-2 NA TGTGCCAGCAGCTTTGATTCGGCAGCCGGGTACACCTTC CASSFDSAAGYTF
NA TRBJ1-4 TRBV27 NA TGTGCCAGCAGACGTCGCGGTAACGGAGATGAAAAACTGTTTTTT CASRRRGNGDEKLFF
TRBD2 TRBJ2-7 TRBV4-2 NA TGTGCCAGCAGCCAAGATGAGCTAGCGGGGAGGAGCTCCTACGAGCAGTACTTC CASSQDELAGRSSYEQYF
TRBD1 TRBJ1-5 TRBV6-6 NA TGTGCCAGCAGCCGACAGGGTAGGAGACGCAATCAGCCCCAGCATTTT CASSRQGRRRNQPQHF
TRBD1 TRBJ2-3 TRBV24-1 NA TGTGCCACCAGCTACAGGGGGCGTATATGCACAGATACGCAGTATTTT CATSYRGRICTDTQYF
NA TRBJ2-1 TRBV24-1 NA TGTGCCCCGACCGCGGGCGAGCAGTTCTTC CAPTAGEQFF
NA TRBJ2-6 TRBV19 NA TGTGCCAGTAGTATAAGGACTCCCTCTGGGGCCAACGTCCTGACTTTC CASSIRTPSGANVLTF
NA TRBJ1-1 TRBV11-2 NA TGTGCCAGCAGCTTTTTAATGAACACTGAAGCTTTCTTT CASSFLMNTEAFF
NA TRBJ2-3 TRBV6-5 NA TGTGCCAGCAGTTACCGTCGGGTGACTGCAGATACGCAGTATTTT CASSYRRVTADTQYF
NA TRBJ1-4 TRBV6-6 NA TGTGCCAGCAGTCCCCACACAAATGAAAAACTGTTTTTT CASSPHTNEKLFF
NA TRBJ2-2 TRBV30 once TGTGCCTGGAAGGAGTCTGCCCTAAAAGGGGAGCTGTTTTTT CAWKESALKGELFF
TRBD2 TRBJ2-7 TRBV28 NA TGTGCCAGCAGCTTACTAGCGGTTCGTAGCTCCTACGAGCAGTACTTC CASSLLAVRSSYEQYF
NA TRBJ1-2 TRBV15 NA TGTGCCACCAGCAGAGATCTGGCACCGACGGGTGGCTACACCTTC CATSRDLAPTGGYTF
TRBD2 TRBJ2-3 TRBV5-4 NA TGTGCCAGCAGCACAAGACTAGCGGGCGTCACAGATACGCAGTATTTT CASSTRLAGVTDTQYF
TRBD1 TRBJ2-1 TRBV7-9 NA TGTGCCAGCAGCTCTCGGACAGGGGACAATGAGCAGTTCTTC CASSSRTGDNEQFF
TRBD2 TRBJ2-1 TRBV10-3 once TGTGCCATCAGTGGCTGGGGACTAGCGGGAGAATCATCCTACAATGAGCAGTTCTTC CAISGWGLAGESSYNEQFF
NA TRBJ1-4 TRBV3-1/TRBV3-2 few TGTGCCAGCAGCCTCACAGGGATTAATGAAAAACTGTTTTTT CASSLTGINEKLFF
TRBD2 TRBJ2-7 TRBV5-5 once TGTGCCAGCAGCTTGGAGGGACTAGCGGCAATCTTACACTACGAGCAGTACTTC CASSLEGLAAILHYEQYF
TRBD2 TRBJ2-5 TRBV4-1 NA TGCGCCAGCAGCCAAGCGACTAGCCCAACAGTTCAAGAGACCCAGTACTTC CASSQATSPTVQETQYF
TRBD2 TRBJ2-7 TRBV5-1 once TGCGCCAGCAGCAAGGGGACTAGCGGTTCCTACGAGCAGTACTTC CASSKGTSGSYEQYF
TRBD1 TRBJ2-7 TRBV5-1 NA TGCGCCAGCAGCCCCGGGACAGGGGGAATCTACGAGCAGTACTTC CASSPGTGGIYEQYF
TRBD1 TRBJ1-1 TRBV19 once TGTGCCAGTAGTATAACAGGGGGCCCGAACACTGAAGCTTTCTTT CASSITGGPNTEAFF
TRBD1 TRBJ2-7 TRBV29-1 NA TGCAGCGTTGAACTGCCGGGACAGATAAACTACGAGCAGTACTTC CSVELPGQINYEQYF
NA TRBJ2-3 TRBV6-5 once TGTGCCAGCCGCCCCGCCGGAGCCGGCACAGATACGCAGTATTTT CASRPAGAGTDTQYF
NA TRBJ2-7 TRBV5-1 NA TGCGCCAGCAGCTTGGAGACAGTAGCCTACGAGCAGTACTTC CASSLETVAYEQYF
TRBD1 TRBJ2-7 TRBV19 NA TGTGCCAGTAGTAGTGGACAGGGTTTAGCCTACGAGCAGTACTTC CASSSGQGLAYEQYF
NA TRBJ1-5 TRBV27 NA TGTGCCAGCAGTTTAGGGTCAGGTTTAAATCAGCCCCAGCATTTT CASSLGSGLNQPQHF
NA TRBJ2-4 TRBV10-2 NA TGCGCCAGCAGTGAGTCGATCGGAGGCATTCAGTACTTC CASSESIGGIQYF
TRBD1 TRBJ1-6 TRBV29-1 NA TGCAGCGTGGCACTGACAGGGTCTAATTCACCCCTCCACTTT CSVALTGSNSPLHF
TRBD2 TRBJ2-1 TRBV2 NA TGTGCCAGCAGTAGACTAGCCGAGCAGTTCTTC CASSRLAEQFF
TRBD2 TRBJ2-5 TRBV5-6 NA TGTGCCAGCAGCTTTCTAGCGGGAGGCCAAGGAGAGACCCAGTACTTC CASSFLAGGQGETQYF
NA TRBJ2-5 TRBV6-5 NA TGTGCCAGCAGTTACTTGGGTGGTGGGAGTGCCGAGACCCAGTACTTC CASSYLGGGSAETQYF
NA TRBJ2-1 TRBV24-1 once TGTGCCACCAGTGATTTGAACCGGGTTGAGCAGTTCTTC CATSDLNRVEQFF
TRBD1 TRBJ1-6 TRBV7-6 NA TGTGCCAGCAGCCTAGCGACAGGGTTAAATTCACCCCTCCACTTT CASSLATGLNSPLHF
NA TRBJ1-1 TRBV5-6 NA TGTGCCAGCAGCTTTAGAAGGAGACACACTGAAGCTTTCTTT CASSFRRRHTEAFF
TRBD2 TRBJ2-1 TRBV7-7 NA TGTGCCAGCAGCTTAGTCACGTCTGGGGCTAGCGGGAGGGCCGCGAGGGCCAAGCAGTTCTTC CASSLVTSGASGRAARAKQFF
TRBD1 TRBJ1-2 TRBV10-2 once TGCGCCAGCACTCCTGACAGGGGGTATGGCTACACCTTC CASTPDRGYGYTF
TRBD2 TRBJ2-5 TRBV30 once TGTGCCTGGAGCCTCGGGGCTAGCGGGAGGGTTGGCGGAGAGACCCAGTACTTC CAWSLGASGRVGGETQYF
NA TRBJ1-2 TRBV11-2 NA TGTGCCAGCAGCTTAGCAGGGGACTATGGCTACACCTTC CASSLAGDYGYTF
TRBD2 TRBJ2-1 TRBV4-1 NA TGCGCCAGCAGCCAGGAGTCTAGCGGATTTTACAATGAGCAGTTCTTC CASSQESSGFYNEQFF
TRBD1 TRBJ1-4 TRBV13 NA TGTGCCAGCAGTCATATCATTCCCGGGACAGGCGATGAAAAACTGTTTTTT CASSHIIPGTGDEKLFF
NA TRBJ2-6 TRBV6-2/TRBV6-3 NA TGTGCCAGCAGCCCCTACGTGGTCTCTGGGGCCAACGTCCTGACTTTC CASSPYVVSGANVLTF
NA TRBJ2-7 TRBV5-1 NA TGCGCCAGCAGCTTCGCAGGTTACTCCTACGAGCAGTACTTC CASSFAGYSYEQYF
NA TRBJ2-5 TRBV19 NA TGTGCCAGTAGTATACGAATACAGGGTGAGAAGACCCAGTACTTC CASSIRIQGEKTQYF